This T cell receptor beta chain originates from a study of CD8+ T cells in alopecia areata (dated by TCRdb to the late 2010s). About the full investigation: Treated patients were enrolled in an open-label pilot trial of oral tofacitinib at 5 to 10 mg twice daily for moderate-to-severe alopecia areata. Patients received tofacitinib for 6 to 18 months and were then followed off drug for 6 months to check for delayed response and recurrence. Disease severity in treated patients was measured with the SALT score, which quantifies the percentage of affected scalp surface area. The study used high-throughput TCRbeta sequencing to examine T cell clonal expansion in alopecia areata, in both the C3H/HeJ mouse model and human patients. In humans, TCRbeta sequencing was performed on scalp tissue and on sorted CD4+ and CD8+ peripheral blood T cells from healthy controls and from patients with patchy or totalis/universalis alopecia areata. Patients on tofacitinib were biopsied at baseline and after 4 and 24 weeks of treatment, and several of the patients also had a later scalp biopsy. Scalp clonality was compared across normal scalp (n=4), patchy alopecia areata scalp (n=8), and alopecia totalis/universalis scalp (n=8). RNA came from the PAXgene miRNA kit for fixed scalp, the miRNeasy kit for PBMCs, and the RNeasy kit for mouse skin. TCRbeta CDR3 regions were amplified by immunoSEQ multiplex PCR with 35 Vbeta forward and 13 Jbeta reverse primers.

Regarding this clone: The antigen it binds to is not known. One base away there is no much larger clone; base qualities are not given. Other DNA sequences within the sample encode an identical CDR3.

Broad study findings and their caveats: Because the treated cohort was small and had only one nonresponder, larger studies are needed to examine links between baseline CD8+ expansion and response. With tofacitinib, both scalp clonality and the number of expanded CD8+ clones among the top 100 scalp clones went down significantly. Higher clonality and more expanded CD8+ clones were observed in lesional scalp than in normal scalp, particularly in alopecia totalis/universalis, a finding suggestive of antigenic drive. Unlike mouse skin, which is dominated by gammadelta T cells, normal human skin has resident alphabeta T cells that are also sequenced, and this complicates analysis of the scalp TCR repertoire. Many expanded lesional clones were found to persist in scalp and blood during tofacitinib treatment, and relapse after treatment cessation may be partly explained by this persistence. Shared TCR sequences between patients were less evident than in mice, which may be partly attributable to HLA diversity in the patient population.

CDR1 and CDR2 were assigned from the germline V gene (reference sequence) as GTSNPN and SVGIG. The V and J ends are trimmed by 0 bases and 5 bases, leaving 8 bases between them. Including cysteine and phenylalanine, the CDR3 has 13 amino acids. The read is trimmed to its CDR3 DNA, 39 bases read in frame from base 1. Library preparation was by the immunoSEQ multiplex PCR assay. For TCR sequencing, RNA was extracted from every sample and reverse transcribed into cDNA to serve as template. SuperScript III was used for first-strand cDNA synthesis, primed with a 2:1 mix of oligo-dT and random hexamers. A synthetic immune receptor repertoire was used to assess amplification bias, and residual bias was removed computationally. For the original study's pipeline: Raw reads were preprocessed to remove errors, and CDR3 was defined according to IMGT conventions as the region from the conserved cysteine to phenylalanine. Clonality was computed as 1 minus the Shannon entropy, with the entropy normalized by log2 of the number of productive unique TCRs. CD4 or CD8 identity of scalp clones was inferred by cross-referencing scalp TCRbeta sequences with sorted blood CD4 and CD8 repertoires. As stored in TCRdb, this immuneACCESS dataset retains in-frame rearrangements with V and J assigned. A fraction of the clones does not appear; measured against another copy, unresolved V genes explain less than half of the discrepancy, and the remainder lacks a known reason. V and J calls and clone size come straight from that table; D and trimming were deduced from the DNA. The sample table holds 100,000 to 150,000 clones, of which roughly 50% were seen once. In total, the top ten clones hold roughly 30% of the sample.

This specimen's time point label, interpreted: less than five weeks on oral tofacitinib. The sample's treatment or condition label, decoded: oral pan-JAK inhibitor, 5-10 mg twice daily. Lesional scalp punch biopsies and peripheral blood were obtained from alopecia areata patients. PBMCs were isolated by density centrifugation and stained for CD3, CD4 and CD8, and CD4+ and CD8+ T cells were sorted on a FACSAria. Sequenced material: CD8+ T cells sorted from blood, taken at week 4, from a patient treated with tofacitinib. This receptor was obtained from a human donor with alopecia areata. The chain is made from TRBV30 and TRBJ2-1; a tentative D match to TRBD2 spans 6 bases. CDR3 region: CAWSVLADNEQFF. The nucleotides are TGTGCCTGGAGTGTTTTAGCGGACAATGAGCAGTTCTTC. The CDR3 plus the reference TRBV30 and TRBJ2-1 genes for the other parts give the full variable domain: SQTIHQWPATLVQPVGSPLSLECTVEGTSNPNLYWYRQAAGRGLQLLFYSVGIGQISSEVPQNLSASRPQDRQFILSSKKLLLSDSGFYLCAWSVLADNEQFFGPGTRLTVL.